The next 21 T cell receptor beta chains were all read from a single sample in a study of cytomegalovirus exposure and HLA in healthy donors. The PCR had 60 Vbeta and 13 Jbeta primers. Sequencing was performed with immunoSEQ multiplex PCR; in TCRdb, only in-frame clones are kept and a portion is missing. This table has 120,000 or so clones, approximately 83% appearing once. The sample was PBMCs. The receptors come from a man in his forties in good health and CMV-seronegative.

The genes are TRBV4-2 and TRBJ1-4; D is possibly TRBD1 (5 bases). V gave up 8 bases and J gave up 1 base, with 17 bases separating them. The CDR3 spans 16 residues. The germline gives CDR1 LGHNA, CDR2 YNFKEQ. The CDR3 loop reads CASGLPAGITNEKLFF. In DNA form, the CDR3 reads TGTGCCAGCGGTCTCCCTGCAGGGATAACTAATGAAAAACTGTTTTTT.

Here the CDR3 DNA reads TGTGCCAGCAGCGCGGGACTAGCGGGGGCCGGAGATACGCAGTATTTT. Translated, it gives CASSAGLAGAGDTQYF. This chain joins TRBV7-2 and TRBJ2-3, with 14 bases that match TRBD2. CDR1 is SGHTA, CDR2 FQGNSA, per germline. With 5 bases clipped from V and 5 bases from J, the junction kept 6 bases outside the gene matches. The CDR3 totals 16 residues.

The V call is TRBV4-3, the J call TRBJ2-1; the D gene is possibly TRBD2 (6 bases). Between the trimmed V and J ends, which lost 1 base and 7 bases, there was a span of 17 bases. This CDR3 is built from 16 residues. Germline loops: CDR1 LGHNA, CDR2 YSLEER. CDR3 in amino acids: CASSQGSAGSRNEQFF. In DNA form, the CDR3 reads TGCGCCAGCAGCCAAGGATCCGCGGGGTCGAGGAATGAGCAGTTCTTC.

Concerning this clone itself: An end of the junction differs from the germline gene, which may be a read error. The chain is built from TRBV2 and TRBJ1-6, with 7 bases aligning to TRBD1. The CDR3 runs 15 residues. Germline lookup yields CDR1 SNHLY and CDR2 FYNNEI. CDR3 loop: CASREEGGVNSPLHF. In DNA form, the CDR3 reads TGTGCCAGCAGGGAAGAAGGGGGCGTTAATTCACCCCTCCACTTT.

The chain is built from TRBV5-4 and TRBJ2-6; 7 bases map to TRBD2. The CDR3 loop spans 16 amino acids. Germline V gene data show CDR1 as SGHNT and CDR2 as YYREEE (reference sequence). V was clipped by 5 bases and J by 1 base; unmatched bases: 6. The CDR3 nucleotides read TGTGCCAGCAGTCGGGGGGTCGGGTCTGGGGCCAACGTCCTGACTTTC. Amino acids: CASSRGVGSGANVLTF.

The sample holds a few counts of this clone. The chain uses TRBV6-5 and TRBJ1-2; TRBD1 aligns across 7 bases. Trimming removed 7 bases from V and 2 bases from J; junction bases left unmatched: 7. The CDR3 spans 14 residues. CDR1 is MNHEY and CDR2 is SVGAGI in the germline V gene. CDR3 protein: CASTLSQGNYGYTF. In DNA form, the CDR3 reads TGTGCCAGCACCTTATCACAGGGGAACTATGGCTACACCTTC.

V is TRBV7-3 and J is TRBJ1-6; possible D gene TRBD1, 6 bases. Germline CDR1 SGHTA, CDR2 FQGTGA. The ends were cut back, 0 bases at V and 6 bases at J, with 18 bases in the middle. There are 18 residues in the CDR3. CDR3 sequence reads: CASSLTQGSQSTNSPLHF. CDR3 bases: TGTGCCAGCAGCTTAACTCAGGGGTCTCAATCCACTAATTCACCCCTCCACTTT.

V and J are TRBV5-1 and TRBJ2-5; D perhaps matches TRBD2 (6 bases). Germline V gene lookup returns CDR1 SGHRS and CDR2 YFSETQ. The CDR3 consists of 14 residues. V lost 0 bases and J 1 base, leaving 7 bases between the germline ends. The CDR3 DNA reads TGCGCCAGCAGCTTGGGGGGGGTCCAAGAGACCCAGTACTTC. Translation gives CASSLGGVQETQYF.

The chain recombines TRBV12-5 with TRBJ2-3; a possible D gene is TRBD1 (6 bases). The CDR3 is 11 residues long. Germline V gene lookup returns CDR1 LGHNT and CDR2 FRNRAP. The ends were cut back, 6 bases at V and 7 bases at J, with 8 bases in the middle. CDR3 DNA sequence: TGTGCTAGTGGCAGGGGATATACGCAGTATTTT. It translates to CASGRGYTQYF.

This clone was seen only once. CDR3 DNA: TGTGCCAGCAGTTATACGACAGTTTCTGGGGCCAACGTCCTGACTTTC. It translates to CASSYTTVSGANVLTF. The chain uses TRBV6-5 and TRBJ2-6; D is possibly TRBD1 (5 bases). CDR1 is MNHEY, CDR2 SVGAGI, per germline. With 3 bases removed from V and 1 base from J, the gap between germline ends came to 10 bases. This CDR3 comprises 16 residues.

V is TRBV4-2 and J is TRBJ2-4, with 11 bases fitting TRBD2. V was pared by 0 bases and J by 2 bases, with 15 bases of the junction left unmatched. CDR1 and CDR2 (germline): LGHNA, YNFKEQ. This CDR3 is built from 21 residues. The CDR3 bases are TGTGCCAGCAGCCAAGATCGAGGCCTAGCGGGGGGTACCGGGACCAAAAACATTCAGTACTTC. It encodes CASSQDRGLAGGTGTKNIQYF.

The V call is TRBV5-1, the J call TRBJ1-1; TRBD1 agrees at 7 bases. After removal of 4 bases from V and 0 bases from J, the junction contained 15 bases not matched to a gene. The CDR3 has 18 residues. Germline V CDR1 and CDR2: SGHRS, YFSETQ. CDR3 sequence reads: CASSVQPTGERVNTEAFF. CDR3 nucleotide sequence: TGCGCCAGCAGCGTCCAGCCCACAGGGGAAAGGGTGAACACTGAAGCTTTCTTT.

The rearrangement uses TRBV19 and TRBJ1-5, with a tentative D call TRBD1 (6 bases). V lost 7 bases, J lost 10 bases, and 17 bases lay in between. The V gene's germline CDR1 is LNHDA and CDR2 SQIVND (reference sequence). The length of the CDR3 is 13 residues. The CDR3 protein is CASMKRGPGPQHF. The CDR3 DNA reads TGTGCCAGTATGAAGCGGGGGCCGGGACCCCAGCATTTT.

The gene calls are TRBV19 and TRBJ1-4; D might be TRBD1 (5 bases). V was clipped by 9 bases and J by 8 bases, with 22 bases between them. CDR3 length equals 15 residues. The germline CDR1 and CDR2 sequences are LNHDA and SQIVND (reference sequence). The CDR3 here is CASNSEGRRKEKLFF. The CDR3 DNA sequence: TGTGCCAGCAATAGCGAGGGGAGGCGGAAGGAAAAACTGTTTTTT.

This clone was picked up one time. The CDR3 sequence is CASSVRDRGDYEQYF. In nucleotides, the CDR3 is TGCGCCAGCAGTGTCCGGGACAGGGGGGATTACGAGCAGTACTTC. This rearrangement joins TRBV5-1 to TRBJ2-7; TRBD1 agrees at 11 bases. The CDR3 has 15 residues. CDR1 is SGHRS, CDR2 YFSETQ, per germline. V was clipped by 5 bases and J by 4 bases; unmatched bases: 8.

The CDR3 DNA is TGTGCCAGCAGGGGTCCGGGACAGGGTGAAAAACTGTTTTTT. Residues: CASRGPGQGEKLFF. The gene calls are TRBV2 and TRBJ1-4, with TRBD1 matching over 9 bases. This CDR3 is built from 14 residues. The germline gives CDR1 SNHLY, CDR2 FYNNEI. Trimming removed 6 bases from V and 7 bases from J; junction bases left unmatched: 6.

CDR3 DNA: TGTGCCAGCAGTCCCGACAGCTCCTATGGCTACACCTTC. It translates to CASSPDSSYGYTF. The chain combines TRBV2 with TRBJ1-2; perhaps TRBD1 as D (5 bases). The CDR3 has 13 amino acids. The germline V gene has CDR1 SNHLY and CDR2 FYNNEI. Trimming removed 5 bases from V and 4 bases from J, with 11 bases in between.

This chain connects TRBV5-1 to TRBJ1-4; D ambiguous. The ends were cut back, 0 bases at V and 7 bases at J, with 10 bases in the middle. Germline V gene sequence: CDR1 SGHRS, CDR2 YFSETQ. The CDR3 has 14 residues. The chain's CDR3 is CASSLGRGGEKLFF. CDR3 nucleotide sequence: TGCGCCAGCAGCTTGGGCCGCGGCGGTGAAAAACTGTTTTTT.

This clone was detected once. The V and J genes are TRBV7-9 and TRBJ2-2; possible D gene TRBD1, 6 bases. The CDR3 totals 13 residues. V was clipped by 5 bases and J by 9 bases, with 13 bases between them. Per the germline V gene, CDR1 is SEHNR and CDR2 is FQNEAQ (reference sequence). The CDR3 loop is CASSTNRVRELFF. The CDR3 coding sequence is TGTGCCAGCAGCACCAACAGGGTCCGGGAGCTGTTTTTT. Supplemented by reference TRBV7-9 and TRBJ2-2, the full variable domain reads DTGVSQNPRHKITKRGQNVTFRCDPISEHNRLYWYRQTLGQGPEFLTYFQNEAQLEKSRLLSDRFSAERPKGSFSTLEIQRTEQGDSAMYLCASSTNRVRELFFGEGSRLTVL.

This sequence joins TRBV27 and TRBJ2-2; no firm D call. CDR3 length: 14 amino acids. Germline CDR1 is MNHEY and CDR2 is SMNVEV (reference sequence). V lost 6 bases and J 0 bases, leaving 8 bases between the germline ends. Written as DNA, the CDR3 is TGTGCCAGCAGCCGAGACACGAACACCGGGGAGCTGTTTTTT. This encodes CASSRDTNTGELFF.

A single count supports this clone. This sequence joins TRBV5-1 and TRBJ1-5; possible D gene TRBD1, 6 bases. V lost 2 bases and J 7 bases, leaving 16 bases between the germline ends. Germline CDR1 SGHRS, CDR2 YFSETQ. This CDR3 comprises 15 residues. CDR3 bases: TGCGCCAGCAGCTTAGCGGGGGCGAAGGAACAGCCCCAGCATTTT. This encodes CASSLAGAKEQPQHF.